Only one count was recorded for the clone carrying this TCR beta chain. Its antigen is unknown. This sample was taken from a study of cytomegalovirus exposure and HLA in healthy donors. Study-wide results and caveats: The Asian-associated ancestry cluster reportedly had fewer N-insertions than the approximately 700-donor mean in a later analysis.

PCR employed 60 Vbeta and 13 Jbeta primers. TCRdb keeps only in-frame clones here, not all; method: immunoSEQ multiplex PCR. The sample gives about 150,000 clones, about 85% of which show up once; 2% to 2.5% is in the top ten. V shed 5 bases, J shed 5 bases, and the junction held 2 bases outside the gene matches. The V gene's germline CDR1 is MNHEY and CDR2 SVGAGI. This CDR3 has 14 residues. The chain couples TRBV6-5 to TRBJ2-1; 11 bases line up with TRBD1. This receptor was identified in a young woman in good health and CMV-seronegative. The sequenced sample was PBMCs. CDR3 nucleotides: TGTGCCAGCAGTCGGGACAGGGGGGACAATGAGCAGTTCTTC. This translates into CASSRDRGDNEQFF.